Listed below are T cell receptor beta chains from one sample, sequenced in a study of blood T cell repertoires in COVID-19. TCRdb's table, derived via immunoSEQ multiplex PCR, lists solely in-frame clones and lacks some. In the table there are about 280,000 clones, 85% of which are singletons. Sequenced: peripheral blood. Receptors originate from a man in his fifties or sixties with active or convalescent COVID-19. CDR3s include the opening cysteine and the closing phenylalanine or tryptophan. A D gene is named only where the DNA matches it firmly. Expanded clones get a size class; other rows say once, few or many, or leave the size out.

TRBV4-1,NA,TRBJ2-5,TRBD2,TGCGCCAGCAGCCACCGAGCGGGAAGGGGCTTAAAGCAAGAGACCCAGTACTTC,CASSHRAGRGLKQETQYF
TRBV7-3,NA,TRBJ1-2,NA,TGTGCCAGCAGCACCCAGGGAGGGGGCTATGGCTACACCTTC,CASSTQGGGYGYTF
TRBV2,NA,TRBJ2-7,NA,TGTGCCAGCAGTTCTCAGGGGCTTTGGGAGCAGTACTTC,CASSSQGLWEQYF
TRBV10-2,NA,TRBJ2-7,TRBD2,TGCGCCAGCAGTGAACGGCTAGCGGGATCCTACGAGCAGTACTTC,CASSERLAGSYEQYF
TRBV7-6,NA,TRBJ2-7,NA,TGTGCCAGCAGCTTAGCATCTGGACAAGGGATCTACGAGCAGTACTTC,CASSLASGQGIYEQYF
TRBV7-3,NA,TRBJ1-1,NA,TGTGCCAGCAGCTTGGATGGGAGCGCGTCGGGTGAAGCTTTCTTT,CASSLDGSASGEAFF
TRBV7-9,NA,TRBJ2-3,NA,TGTGCCAGCAGCGCGGGCTGGGGCACAGATACGCAGTATTTT,CASSAGWGTDTQYF
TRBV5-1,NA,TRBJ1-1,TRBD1,TGCGCCAGCAGGGCCGGGACAGGGAACACTGAAGCTTTCTTT,CASRAGTGNTEAFF
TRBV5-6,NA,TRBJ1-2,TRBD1,TGTGCCAGCAGCCAGATGGGCACAGGGGGTTGGGAGGACTATGGCTACACCTTC,CASSQMGTGGWEDYGYTF
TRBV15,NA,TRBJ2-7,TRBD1,TGTGCCACCAGCAGGGACAGGACCTACGAGCAGTACTTC,CATSRDRTYEQYF
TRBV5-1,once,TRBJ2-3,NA,TGCGCCAGCAGCTTGGAGGTTTCAGGGGATACGCAGTATTTT,CASSLEVSGDTQYF
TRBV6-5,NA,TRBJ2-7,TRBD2,TGTGCCAGCACGAGACTAGCGGGTTTTGAGCAGTACTTC,CASTRLAGFEQYF
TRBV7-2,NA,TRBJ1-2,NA,TGTGCCAGCAGCGTCGACAGGAACCCTAACTATGGCTACACCTTC,CASSVDRNPNYGYTF
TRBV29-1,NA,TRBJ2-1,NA,TGCAGCGCCGATCTAGCGACTGGTGGGAATGAGCAGTTCTTC,CSADLATGGNEQFF
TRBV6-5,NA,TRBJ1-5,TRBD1,TGTGCCAGCAGAATTACAGGGGGCGGTCAGCCCCAGCATTTT,CASRITGGGQPQHF
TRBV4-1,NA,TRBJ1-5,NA,TGCGCCAGCAGCCAAGGCCACCTGGGGGCAGGGGGCAATCAGCCCCAGCATTTT,CASSQGHLGAGGNQPQHF
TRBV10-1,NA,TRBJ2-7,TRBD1,TGCGCCAGCAGTTCCGGGACAGGGAACTACGAGCAGTACTTC,CASSSGTGNYEQYF
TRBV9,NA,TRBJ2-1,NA,TGTGCCAGCAGCCCAACGGGATCCTACAATGAGCAGTTCTTC,CASSPTGSYNEQFF
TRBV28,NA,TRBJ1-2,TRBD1,TGTGCCAGCAGTTGGCAAGGACAGGGAGTTGTTGGCTACACCTTC,CASSWQGQGVVGYTF
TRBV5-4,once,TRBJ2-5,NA,TGTGCCAGCAGTAACGGAGGTGTCGCGGAGACCCAGTACTTC,CASSNGGVAETQYF
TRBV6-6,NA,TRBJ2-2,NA,TGTGCCAGCAGTTCGCGCAGGGACACCGGGGAGCTGTTTTTT,CASSSRRDTGELFF
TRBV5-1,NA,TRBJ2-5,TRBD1,TGCGCCAGCAGGACAGGGCGGGACCAAGAGACCCAGTACTTC,CASRTGRDQETQYF
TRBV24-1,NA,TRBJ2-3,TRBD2,TGTGCCACCGTAGCGGGAGCTTCTGCAGATACGCAGTATTTT,CATVAGASADTQYF
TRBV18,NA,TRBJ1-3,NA,TGTGCCAGCTCACCACAGCCCGGGACTCTTGGAAACACCATATATTTT,CASSPQPGTLGNTIYF
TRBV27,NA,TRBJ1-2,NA,TGTGCCAGCAGTTTAAGAGGGAATTCAGACTACACCTTC,CASSLRGNSDYTF
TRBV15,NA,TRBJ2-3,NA,TGTGCCACCAGCTACCACTCAGATACGCAGTATTTT,CATSYHSDTQYF
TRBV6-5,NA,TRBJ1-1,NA,TGTGCCAGCAGTTACTCCGGGAGGGAGGGCACTGAAGCTTTCTTT,CASSYSGREGTEAFF
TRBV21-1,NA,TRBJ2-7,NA,TGTGCCAGCAACCTTCTCCGGGACACGAACTCCTACGAGCAGTACTTC,CASNLLRDTNSYEQYF
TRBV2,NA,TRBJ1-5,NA,TGTGCCAGCAGTGAAGGACAGGTTTCAACGGGGCAGCCCCAGCATTTT,CASSEGQVSTGQPQHF
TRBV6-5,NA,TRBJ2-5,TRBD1,TGTGCCAGCAGTTACTCCTGGACAGGAGAGACCCAGTACTTC,CASSYSWTGETQYF
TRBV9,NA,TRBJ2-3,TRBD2,TGTGCCAGCAGCTCACTAGCGACTAGCACAGATACGCAGTATTTT,CASSSLATSTDTQYF
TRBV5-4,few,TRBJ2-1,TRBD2,TGTGCCAGCAGCGCGGGACTAGCGGGAGGTGTGAATGAGCAGTTCTTC,CASSAGLAGGVNEQFF
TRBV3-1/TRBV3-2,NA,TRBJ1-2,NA,TGTGCCAGCAGCCAATCCGCGGCCTATGGCTACACCTTC,CASSQSAAYGYTF
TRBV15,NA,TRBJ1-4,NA,TGTGCCACCACGAGAGGGTCGTGGGGAAGGATTAAGACAACTAATGAAAAACTGTTTTTT,CATTRGSWGRIKTTNEKLFF
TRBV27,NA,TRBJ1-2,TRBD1,TGTGCCAGCAGCAGATTGGGACAGGGGATTAACTATGGCTACACCTTC,CASSRLGQGINYGYTF
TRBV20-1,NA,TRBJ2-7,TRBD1,TGCAGTGCTAGTCCCACCGGGACAGGGGGCGAATATCCCTACGAGCAGTACTTC,CSASPTGTGGEYPYEQYF
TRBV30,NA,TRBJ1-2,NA,TGTGCCTGGAGTCCGAGGGTCCCTAACTATGGCTACACCTTC,CAWSPRVPNYGYTF
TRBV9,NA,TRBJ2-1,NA,TGTGCCAGCAGCCCGAGCCTGTCACTAGGGATTACTGAGCAGTTCTTC,CASSPSLSLGITEQFF
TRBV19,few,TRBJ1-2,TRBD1,TGTGCCAGTAGTCCCATACAGGGGGCAGAGGGCTACACCTTC,CASSPIQGAEGYTF
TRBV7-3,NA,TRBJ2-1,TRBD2,TGTGCCAGCAGCTTAGCGGGAGAGAATGAGCAGTTCTTC,CASSLAGENEQFF
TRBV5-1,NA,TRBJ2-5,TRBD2,TGCGCCAGCAGCTTGGAAGAGATAGGGGCGGGAGACCAGTACTTC,CASSLEEIGAGDQYF